This entry lists 14 T cell receptor beta chains sequenced from one sample in a study of beta chain features in type 1 diabetes. The entirety of the isolated RNA underwent reverse transcription, so expressed TCRB transcripts were sequenced. Sequencing was performed with immunoSEQ multiplex PCR; in TCRdb, only in-frame clones are kept and a portion is missing. The data contain 200,000 to 250,000 clones, approximately 11% of them singletons. The material sequenced was central memory CD4+ T cells from blood. These receptors came from a man between 18 and 29 years old in good health.

Points on this clone: A far larger clone is off by one base, so a read error is likely. V usage is TRBV7-2 and J usage is TRBJ2-6, with a tentative D call TRBD2 (5 bases). This CDR3 contains 16 residues. The V gene lost 6 bases and the J gene lost 1 base, with 13 bases spanning the gap. Germline V gene sequence: CDR1 SGHTA, CDR2 FQGNSA. CDR3 residues: CASRRTGGSGANVLTF. The CDR3 DNA follows: TGTGCCAGCAGACGTACCGGAGGTTCTGGGGCCAACGTCCTGACTTTC.

The rearrangement joins TRBV6-6 to TRBJ2-7; 11 bases fit TRBD2. CDR1 MNHNY and CDR2 SVGAGI come from the germline V gene (reference sequence). The CDR3 is made up of 15 amino acids. Losses at the gene ends were 4 bases for V and 2 bases for J; bases not matched to a gene: 4. The CDR3: CASSSPGLAAYEQYF. Here the CDR3 DNA reads TGTGCCAGCAGTTCCCCGGGACTAGCGGCCTACGAGCAGTACTTC.

CDR3 region: CASSRNSYEQYF. Here the CDR3 DNA reads TGTGCCAGCAGTCGAAACTCCTACGAGCAGTACTTC. J is TRBJ2-7 and V is TRBV13; D gene uncertain. Germline CDR1 is PRHDT and CDR2 is FYEKMQ (reference sequence). The CDR3 is 12 residues long. The V and J ends lost 6 bases and 0 bases respectively, with 6 bases between them.

The gene calls are TRBV25-1 and TRBJ2-7; D is possibly TRBD1 (6 bases). CDR3 length: 14 residues. Germline loops: CDR1 MGHDK, CDR2 SYGVNS. The V end lost 3 bases, the J end lost 0 bases, and 9 bases lay between the germline ends. The chain's CDR3 is CASSDTGISYEQYF. CDR3 sequence (DNA): TGTGCCAGCAGTGATACAGGGATCTCCTACGAGCAGTACTTC.

This clone was counted many times. This sequence joins TRBV29-1 and TRBJ2-1; the match to TRBD2 covers 8 bases. Germline-derived CDR1 and CDR2 are SQVTM and ANQGSEA. The CDR3 length is 13 residues. Trimming took 6 bases from V and 7 from J; bases not matched to a gene: 8. The DNA of the CDR3 is TGCAGCGTAAAAGCGGGAGTGGGGAATGAGCAGTTCTTC. This encodes CSVKAGVGNEQFF.

This chain uses TRBV2 with TRBJ2-7; 9 bases fit TRBD1. The V gene's germline CDR1 is SNHLY and CDR2 FYNNEI. V lost 2 bases and J lost 5; bases outside the gene matches: 7. This CDR3 contains 15 residues. The CDR3 loop is CASSELRTGVDEQYF. Written as DNA, the CDR3 is TGTGCCAGCAGTGAACTCCGGACAGGGGTTGACGAGCAGTACTTC. Drawing the rest from reference TRBV2 and TRBJ2-7, the complete variable domain is EPEVTQTPSHQVTQMGQEVILRCVPISNHLYFYWYRQILGQKVEFLVSFYNNEISEKSEIFDDQFSVERPDGSNFTLKIRSTKLEDSAMYFCASSELRTGVDEQYFGPGTRLTVT.

At least ten counts were recorded for this clone. The rearrangement joins TRBV7-3 to TRBJ2-3; no firm D call. Germline-derived CDR1 and CDR2 are SGHTA and FQGTGA. This CDR3 region has 13 residues. V was cut by 5 bases and J by 2 bases, with 8 bases left in between. The CDR3 loop is CASSATYTDTQYF. CDR3 nucleotide sequence: TGTGCCAGCAGCGCTACCTACACAGATACGCAGTATTTT.

The rearrangement joins TRBV9 to TRBJ2-3; D remains unclear. Per the germline V gene, CDR1 is SGDLS and CDR2 is YYNGEE. This CDR3 is built from 15 residues. V dropped 3 bases and J dropped 4 bases, with 15 bases sitting between them. CDR3 sequence reads: CASSDAPSSSDTQYF. The CDR3 coding sequence is TGTGCCAGCAGCGACGCCCCCAGCTCTTCAGATACGCAGTATTTT.

The rearrangement joins TRBV5-1 to TRBJ1-3; D is unclear. V lost 4 bases to trimming and J lost 0 bases, with 8 bases between them. This CDR3 comprises 14 residues. The V gene's germline CDR1 is SGHRS and CDR2 YFSETQ. Here the CDR3 reads CASSPPDSGNTIYF. Written as DNA, the CDR3 is TGCGCCAGCAGCCCCCCAGACTCTGGAAACACCATATATTTT.

This clone was seen more than once but under ten times. The chain combines TRBV7-9 with TRBJ1-5; D call uncertain. Germline CDR1 reads SEHNR; CDR2 reads FQNEAQ (reference sequence). CDR3 size: 15 residues. V lost 3 bases and J 7 bases, leaving 16 bases between the germline ends. In DNA form, the CDR3 reads TGTGCCAGCAGCTTCTCCGGCGCAGTCGGGCAGCCCCAGCATTTT. Translating it yields CASSFSGAVGQPQHF.

The chain has TRBV7-2 and TRBJ2-5; D possibly corresponds to TRBD2 (6 bases). This CDR3 is built from 14 residues. Per germline, CDR1 SGHTA and CDR2 FQGNSA. The V end was cut by 1 base, the J end by 3 bases, with 9 bases between. The CDR3 sequence is CASSLGGTEETQYF. The CDR3 coding sequence is TGTGCCAGCAGCTTAGGTGGGACTGAAGAGACCCAGTACTTC.

Many counts were recorded for this clone. The chain recombines TRBV5-4 with TRBJ2-6; D not resolved. V was cut by 5 bases and J by 0 bases, with 3 bases left in between. This CDR3 has 13 amino acids. Per the germline V gene, CDR1 is SGHNT and CDR2 is YYREEE (reference sequence). CDR3 loop: CASSRSGANVLTF. The CDR3 bases are TGTGCCAGCAGTCGCTCTGGGGCCAACGTCCTGACTTTC.

This clone was seen more than once but under ten times. The V call is TRBV18, the J call TRBJ1-5; no reliable D call. Trimming pared 5 bases from V and 4 bases from J, leaving 9 bases between. The CDR3 is made up of 13 amino acids. The germline gives CDR1 KGHSH, CDR2 LQKENI. This CDR3 is CASSSERNQPQHF. For the CDR3, the DNA is TGTGCCAGCTCAAGCGAGAGAAATCAGCCCCAGCATTTT.

V and J are TRBV6-5 and TRBJ2-7, with 10 bases matching TRBD1. The V and J ends lost 2 bases and 6 bases, in that order; junction bases with no gene match: 7. Germline assignment: CDR1 MNHEY and CDR2 SVGAGI. The CDR3 has 15 residues. CDR3 sequence: CASSYRDRGFGEQYF. CDR3 nucleotides: TGTGCCAGCAGTTACCGGGACAGGGGTTTTGGCGAGCAGTACTTC.